This entry is about one TCR beta chain. The antigen remains undetermined. The record originates from a study of vaccination effects on CD4 cells after COVID-19. Before sequencing took place, the ViraFEST assay used viral peptide pools to expand antigen-specific CD4+ T cells. Cells that had been cultured for roughly ten days were the source of isolated CD4+ T cells. Subjects were given two BNT162b2 or mRNA-1273 vaccine doses. CDR3 length equals 15 residues. V dropped 0 bases and J dropped 2 bases, with 11 bases sitting between them. CDR1 and CDR2 from the germline V gene are SGHDT and YYEEEE. Measured with immunoSEQ multiplex PCR; TCRdb has only the in-frame clones, and not every one. The table shows approximately 83,000 clones, with around 74% occurring only once.

The rearrangement joins TRBV5-6 to TRBJ2-5, with D possibly being TRBD2 (5 bases). The TCR sequence derives from a human donor who received a COVID-19 vaccine. Source: CD4+ T cells from PBMCs cultured with HCoV-OC43 spike peptides, taken after COVID-19 vaccination. The subset is: HCoV-OC43 spike overlapping peptide pool stimulation. CDR3 sequence: CASSLDAGRQETQYF. DNA of the CDR3: TGTGCCAGCAGCTTGGACGCGGGCCGACAAGAGACCCAGTACTTC.